These 19 T cell receptor beta chains originate from one sample sequenced in a study of T-cell memory formation after mild COVID-19. One entry per CDR3 protein, called by TCRdb with MiXCR from the 5' RACE reads. The table lists about 340,000 distinct CDR3 sequences, 13% to 15% of them singletons. Sequenced input: PBMCs or a T cell subset sorted from them (not recorded which). Receptors originate from a man younger than 30 who had mild COVID-19 (a few samples of this study predate the infection). Cell type and time point are not known.

The chain employs TRBV10-3 and TRBJ2-1; D may be TRBD2 (6 bases). CDR3 size: 15 residues. V lost 6 bases and J 2 bases, leaving 14 bases between the germline ends. The V gene's germline CDR1 is ENHRY and CDR2 SYGVKD. CDR3 sequence reads: CAISPNRRAYNEQFF. The DNA of the CDR3 is TGTGCCATCAGCCCAAATAGGAGGGCCTACAATGAGCAGTTCTTC.

The genes are TRBV20-1 and TRBJ1-3, with unresolved D. This CDR3 is 15 amino acids long. V lost 3 bases and J 0 bases, leaving 12 bases between the germline ends. Per the germline V gene, CDR1 is DFQATT and CDR2 is SNEGSKA (reference sequence). CDR3 loop: CSASGSVVSGNTIYF. Written as DNA, the CDR3 is TGCAGTGCTAGCGGGTCAGTCGTCTCTGGAAACACCATATATTTT.

The chain recombines TRBV3-1 with TRBJ1-1, with a weak D call TRBD1 (5 bases). CDR3 size: 14 residues. Trimming pared 2 bases from V and 3 bases from J, leaving 10 bases between. Looked up from germline, CDR1 is LGHDT and CDR2 is YNNKEL (reference sequence). CDR3 sequence: CASSQHRGYTEAFF. In nucleotides, the CDR3 is TGTGCCAGCAGCCAACACCGGGGGTACACTGAAGCTTTCTTT.

V gene TRBV7-8 combines with J gene TRBJ1-1, with no clear D. CDR1 is SGHVS and CDR2 is FQNEAQ in the germline V gene. The CDR3 covers 16 residues. V was trimmed by 5 bases and J by 3 bases, leaving 19 bases between them. CDR3: CASSPVYPVRYTEAFF. The CDR3 nucleotides are TGTGCCAGCAGCCCAGTATATCCAGTTCGGTACACTGAAGCTTTCTTT. Full variable domain (outside the CDR3, taken from reference TRBV7-8 and TRBJ1-1): GAGVSQSPRYKVAKRGQDVALRCDPISGHVSLFWYQQALGQGPEFLTYFQNEAQLDKSGLPSDRFFAERPEGSVSTLKIQRTQQEDSAVYLCASSPVYPVRYTEAFFGQGTRLTVV.

This clonotype turned up a few times. The chain has TRBV5-6 and TRBJ1-2; D is undetermined. V lost 2 bases to trimming and J lost 4 bases, with 15 bases between them. This CDR3 contains 15 residues. The germline V gene has CDR1 SGHDT and CDR2 YYEEEE. CDR3 DNA: TGTGCCAGCAGCTTTGGACGGCCCCCTGGCTATGGCTACACCTTC. The encoded protein is CASSFGRPPGYGYTF.

The chain links TRBV12-3 or TRBV12-4 to TRBJ2-3, with D possibly matching TRBD1 (5 bases). The CDR3 spans 13 residues. With 4 bases removed from V and 6 bases from J, the gap between germline ends came to 11 bases. CDR3 DNA sequence: TGTGCCAGCAGTTGGGTGGGGCGGGATACGCAGTATTTT. Translated: CASSWVGRDTQYF.

The chain is built from TRBV7-7 and TRBJ1-2, with a possible D match to TRBD1 (6 bases). CDR3 length equals 13 residues. Deletions cut 6 bases from V and 7 bases from J, with 15 bases between. The germline CDR1 and CDR2 sequences are SSHAT and FNYEAQ (reference sequence). Here the CDR3 DNA reads TGTGCCAGCAGACCCATAGGACAGTCTGGCTACACCTTC. This translates into CASRPIGQSGYTF.

The chain is built from TRBV12-3 or TRBV12-4 and TRBJ2-5; D possibly matches TRBD1 or TRBD2 (6 bases each). Trimming shortened V by 5 bases and J by 1 base, and 17 bases separated the two germline ends. There are 16 residues in the CDR3. CDR3 sequence reads: CASSPGGPWAQETQYF. The CDR3 DNA follows: TGTGCCAGCAGTCCCGGGGGCCCATGGGCCCAAGAGACCCAGTACTTC.

The chain carries TRBV5-6 and TRBJ1-6; TRBD1 agrees at 9 bases. Germline CDR1 SGHDT, CDR2 YYEEEE. The junction had 2 bases not matched to a gene; V was cut back by 0 bases and J by 10 bases. The CDR3 runs 14 residues. The CDR3 sequence: CASSLGQGVSPLHF. The CDR3, as DNA: TGTGCCAGCAGCTTGGGACAGGGGGTCTCACCCCTCCACTTT.

The gene calls are TRBV6-1 and TRBJ1-4; D may be TRBD1 (6 bases). This CDR3 region has 15 residues. V lost 8 bases to trimming and J lost 4 bases, with 17 bases between them. Germline V gene lookup returns CDR1 MNHNS and CDR2 SASEGT. In DNA, the CDR3 is TGTGCCAGCGAGGGTGAGGGACAAAATAATGAAAAACTGTTTTTT. It encodes CASEGEGQNNEKLFF.

The V gene is TRBV12-3 or TRBV12-4, the J gene TRBJ1-1; 9 bases map to TRBD1. Unmatched junction bases numbered 13, after V lost 6 bases and J lost 11 bases. The CDR3 spans 14 residues. CDR3 DNA sequence: TGTGCCAGCAGCTCCCGGACAGGGGAAGGCATGGCTTTCTTT. Protein sequence: CASSSRTGEGMAFF.

Many counts were recorded for this clonotype. The CDR3 region is CASSFSRGLTDTQYF. The DNA of the CDR3 is TGTGCCAGCAGCTTCAGTCGGGGCCTCACAGATACGCAGTATTTT. This rearrangement joins TRBV7-2 to TRBJ2-3; D possibly matches TRBD1 or TRBD2 (5 bases each). The V end lost 3 bases, the J end lost 2 bases, and 12 bases lay between the germline ends. Germline CDR1 reads SGHTA; CDR2 reads FQGNSA. CDR3 length: 15 amino acids.

This clonotype was recorded many times. This sequence joins TRBV4-1 and TRBJ1-4; the D is unclear. V lost 0 bases to trimming and J lost 8 bases, with 13 bases between them. Germline-derived CDR1 and CDR2 are MGHRA and YSYEKL. This CDR3 is 15 amino acids long. CDR3 sequence reads: CASSQERLTSEKLFF. The CDR3, as DNA: TGCGCCAGCAGCCAAGAGCGTCTGACTTCGGAAAAACTGTTTTTT.

This clonotype was counted many times. This rearrangement joins TRBV5-1 to TRBJ1-1; perhaps TRBD1 as D (6 bases). The germline V gene encodes CDR1 SGHRS and CDR2 YFSETQ. There are 14 residues in the CDR3. Trimming left V 0 bases short and J 5 bases short, with 11 bases between. CDR3 protein: CASSLDGGLTEAFF. CDR3 DNA: TGCGCCAGCAGCTTGGATGGGGGGCTGACTGAAGCTTTCTTT. The variable domain in full, with the rest retrieved from reference TRBV5-1 and TRBJ1-1, is KAGVTQTPRYLIKTRGQQVTLSCSPISGHRSVSWYQQTPGQGLQFLFEYFSETQRNKGNFPGRFSGRQFSNSRSEMNVSTLELGDSALYLCASSLDGGLTEAFFGQGTRLTVV.

At least ten counts were recorded for this clonotype. The rearrangement uses TRBV5-5 and TRBJ2-5; D tentatively reads TRBD1 or TRBD2 (6 bases each). The CDR3 covers 14 residues. Trimming cost V 4 bases and J 5 bases, with 15 bases left between them. Germline CDR1 SGHKS, CDR2 YYEKEE (reference sequence). CDR3 in DNA: TGTGCCAGCAGCCCCCTCGGGGGCGGGGAGACCCAGTACTTC. This translates into CASSPLGGGETQYF. The complete variable domain, with remaining parts taken from reference TRBV5-5 and TRBJ2-5, reads DAGVTQSPTHLIKTRGQQVTLRCSPISGHKSVSWYQQVLGQGPQFIFQYYEKEERGRGNFPDRFSARQFPNYSSELNVNALLLGDSALYLCASSPLGGGETQYFGPGTRLLVL.

This clonotype showed up just a few times. The rearrangement uses TRBV7-3 and TRBJ2-2, with a tentative D call TRBD1 (7 bases). Germline V gene sequence: CDR1 SGHTA, CDR2 FQGTGA. CDR3 size: 19 residues. The V and J ends lost 7 bases and 4 bases respectively, with 28 bases between them. CDR3 coding DNA: TGTGCCAGCACCGAAAGCCCGTTGGCGTCAGGGGGAGGCACCGGGGAGCTGTTTTTT. This sequence encodes CASTESPLASGGGTGELFF. The full variable domain, its missing parts supplied by reference TRBV7-3 and TRBJ2-2, is GAGVSQTPSNKVTEKGKYVELRCDPISGHTALYWYRQSLGQGPEFLIYFQGTGAADDSGLPNDRFFAVRPEGSVSTLKIQRTERGDSAVYLCASTESPLASGGGTGELFFGEGSRLTVL.

This clonotype was seen only a few times. The gene calls are TRBV6-1 and TRBJ2-5, with unresolved D. The CDR3 is 12 amino acids. CDR1 and CDR2 (germline): MNHNS, SASEGT. Trimming shortened V by 5 bases and J by 5 bases, and 9 bases separated the two germline ends. This chain's CDR3 is CASSKGRETQYF. The CDR3 DNA is TGTGCCAGCAGTAAGGGCCGCGAGACCCAGTACTTC.

J is TRBJ1-4 and V is TRBV7-2, with 9 bases identical to TRBD1. The CDR3 consists of 15 residues. V lost 1 base, J lost 8 bases, and 5 bases stayed unmatched. Looked up from germline, CDR1 is SGHTA and CDR2 is FQGNSA. CDR3 DNA: TGTGCCAGCAGCTTAGTCTGGACAGGGGACGAAAAACTGTTTTTT. This codes for CASSLVWTGDEKLFF.

There are many counts of this clonotype. V usage is TRBV5-1 and J usage is TRBJ2-3, with D possibly being TRBD1 (5 bases). Trimming shortened V by 4 bases and J by 6 bases, and 15 bases separated the two germline ends. Germline V gene lookup returns CDR1 SGHRS and CDR2 YFSETQ. This CDR3 has 14 residues. CDR3 protein: CASSHQRGRDTQYF. CDR3 nucleotide sequence: TGCGCCAGCAGCCACCAAAGGGGTCGGGATACGCAGTATTTT. Combining the CDR3 with reference TRBV5-1 and TRBJ2-3 gives the whole variable domain KAGVTQTPRYLIKTRGQQVTLSCSPISGHRSVSWYQQTPGQGLQFLFEYFSETQRNKGNFPGRFSGRQFSNSRSEMNVSTLELGDSALYLCASSHQRGRDTQYFGPGTRLTVL.